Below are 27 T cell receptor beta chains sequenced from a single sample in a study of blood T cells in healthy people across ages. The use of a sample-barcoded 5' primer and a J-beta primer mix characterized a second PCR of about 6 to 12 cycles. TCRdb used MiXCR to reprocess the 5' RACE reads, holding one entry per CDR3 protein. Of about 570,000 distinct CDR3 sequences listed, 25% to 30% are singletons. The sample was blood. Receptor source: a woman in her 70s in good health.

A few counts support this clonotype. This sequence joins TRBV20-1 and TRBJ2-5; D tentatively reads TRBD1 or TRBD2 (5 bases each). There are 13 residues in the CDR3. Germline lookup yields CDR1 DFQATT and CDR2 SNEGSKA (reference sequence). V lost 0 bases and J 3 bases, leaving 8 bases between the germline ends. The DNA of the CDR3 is TGCAGTGCTAGAGATATGGGGGAAGAGACCCAGTACTTC. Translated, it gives CSARDMGEETQYF.

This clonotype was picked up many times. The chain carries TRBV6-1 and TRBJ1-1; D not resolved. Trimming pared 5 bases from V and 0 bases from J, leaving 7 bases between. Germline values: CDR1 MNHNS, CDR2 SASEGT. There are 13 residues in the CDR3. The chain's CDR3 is CASSSQLNTEAFF. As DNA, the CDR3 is TGTGCCAGCAGTTCTCAGCTGAACACTGAAGCTTTCTTT.

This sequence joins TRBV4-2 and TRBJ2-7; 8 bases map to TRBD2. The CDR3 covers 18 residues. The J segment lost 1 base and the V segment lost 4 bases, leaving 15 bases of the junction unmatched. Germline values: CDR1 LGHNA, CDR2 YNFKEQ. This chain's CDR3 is CASSRTPGTRGASYEQYF. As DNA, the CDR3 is TGTGCCAGCAGCCGGACCCCCGGAACGCGGGGGGCATCCTACGAGCAGTACTTC.

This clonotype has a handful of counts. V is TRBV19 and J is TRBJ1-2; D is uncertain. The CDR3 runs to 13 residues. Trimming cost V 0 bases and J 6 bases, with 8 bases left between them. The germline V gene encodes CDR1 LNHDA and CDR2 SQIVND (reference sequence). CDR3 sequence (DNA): TGTGCCAGTAGTATAGACGGCGGGAATGGCTACACCTTC. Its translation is CASSIDGGNGYTF.

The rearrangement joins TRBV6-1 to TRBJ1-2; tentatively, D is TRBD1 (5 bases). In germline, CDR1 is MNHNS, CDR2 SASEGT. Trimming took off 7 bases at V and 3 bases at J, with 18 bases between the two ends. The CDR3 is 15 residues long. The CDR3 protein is CASNELGGTDYGYTF. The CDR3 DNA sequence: TGTGCCAGCAACGAATTGGGGGGAACTGACTATGGCTACACCTTC.

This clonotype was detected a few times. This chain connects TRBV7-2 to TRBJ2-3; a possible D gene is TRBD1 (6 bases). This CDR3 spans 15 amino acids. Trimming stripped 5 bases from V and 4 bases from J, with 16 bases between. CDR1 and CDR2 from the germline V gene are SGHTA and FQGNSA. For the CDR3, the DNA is TGTGCCAGCAGCAAACCGGGACACCCCTCAGATACGCAGTATTTT. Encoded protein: CASSKPGHPSDTQYF.

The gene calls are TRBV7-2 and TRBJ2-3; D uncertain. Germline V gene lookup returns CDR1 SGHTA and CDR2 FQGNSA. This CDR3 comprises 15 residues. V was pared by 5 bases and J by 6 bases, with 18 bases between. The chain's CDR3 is CASSIPGRRPDTQYF. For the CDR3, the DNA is TGTGCCAGCAGCATACCGGGCCGCAGGCCGGATACGCAGTATTTT.

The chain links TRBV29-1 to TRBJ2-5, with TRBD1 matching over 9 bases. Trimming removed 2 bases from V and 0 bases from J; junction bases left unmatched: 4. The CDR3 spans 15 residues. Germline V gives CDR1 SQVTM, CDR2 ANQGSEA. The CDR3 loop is CSVETGGSYQETQYF. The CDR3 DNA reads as TGCAGCGTTGAAACAGGGGGCTCCTACCAAGAGACCCAGTACTTC.

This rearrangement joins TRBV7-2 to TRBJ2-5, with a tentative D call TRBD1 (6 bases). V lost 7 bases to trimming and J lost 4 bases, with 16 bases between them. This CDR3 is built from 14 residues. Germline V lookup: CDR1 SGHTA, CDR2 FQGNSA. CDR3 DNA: TGTGCCAGCATTCCTATCACAGGGTTAGAGACCCAGTACTTC. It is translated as CASIPITGLETQYF. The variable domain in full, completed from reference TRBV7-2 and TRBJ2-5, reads GAGVSQSPSNKVTEKGKDVELRCDPISGHTALYWYRQSLGQGLEFLIYFQGNSAPDKSGLPSDRFSAERTGGSVSTLTIQRTQQEDSAVYLCASIPITGLETQYFGPGTRLLVL.

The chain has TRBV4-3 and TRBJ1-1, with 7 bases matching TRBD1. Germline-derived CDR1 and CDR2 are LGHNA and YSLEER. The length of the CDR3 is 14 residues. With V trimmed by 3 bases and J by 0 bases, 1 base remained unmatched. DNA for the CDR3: TGCGCCAGCAGCCAGACAGGGCTGAACACTGAAGCTTTCTTT. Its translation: CASSQTGLNTEAFF.

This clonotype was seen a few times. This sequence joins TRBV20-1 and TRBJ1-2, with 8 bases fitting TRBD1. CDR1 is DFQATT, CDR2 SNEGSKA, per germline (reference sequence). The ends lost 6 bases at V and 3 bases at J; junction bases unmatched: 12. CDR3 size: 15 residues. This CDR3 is CSAKSRATGDYGYTF. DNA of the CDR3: TGCAGTGCCAAGAGCAGGGCGACAGGGGACTATGGCTACACCTTC.

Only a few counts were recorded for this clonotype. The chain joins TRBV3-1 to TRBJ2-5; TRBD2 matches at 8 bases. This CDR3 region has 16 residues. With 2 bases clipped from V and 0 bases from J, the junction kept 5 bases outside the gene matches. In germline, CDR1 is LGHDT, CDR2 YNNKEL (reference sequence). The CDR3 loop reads CASSQMSGGNQETQYF. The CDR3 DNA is TGTGCCAGCAGCCAAATGAGCGGGGGCAACCAAGAGACCCAGTACTTC.

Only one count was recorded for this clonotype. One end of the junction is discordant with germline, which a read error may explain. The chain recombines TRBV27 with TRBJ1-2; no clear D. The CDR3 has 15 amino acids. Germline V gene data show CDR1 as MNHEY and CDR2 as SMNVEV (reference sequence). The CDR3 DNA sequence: TGTGCCAGCACCCGGCAGGTGGGCCCGGGCTATGGCTACCCCTTC. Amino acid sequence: CASTRQVGPGYGYPF.

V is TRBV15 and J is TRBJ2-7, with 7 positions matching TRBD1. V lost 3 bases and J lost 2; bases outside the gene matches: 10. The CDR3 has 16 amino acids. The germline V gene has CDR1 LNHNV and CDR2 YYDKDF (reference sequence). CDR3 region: CATSSFRRDRTYEQYF. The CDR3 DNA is TGTGCCACCAGCAGTTTCCGACGGGACAGAACCTACGAGCAGTACTTC.

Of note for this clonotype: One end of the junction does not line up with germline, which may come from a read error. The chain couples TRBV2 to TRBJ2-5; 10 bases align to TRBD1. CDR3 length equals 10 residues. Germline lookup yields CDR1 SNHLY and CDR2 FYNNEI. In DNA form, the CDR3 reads TGTGCCAGCCAGGGACAGGGGTTGGTCTTC. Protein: CASQGQGLVF.

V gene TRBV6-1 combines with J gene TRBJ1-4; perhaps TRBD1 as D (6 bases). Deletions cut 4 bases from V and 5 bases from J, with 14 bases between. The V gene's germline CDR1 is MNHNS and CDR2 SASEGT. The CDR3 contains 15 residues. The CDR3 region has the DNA TGTGCCAGCAGTGGGCGACAGGAGGGAAATGAAAAACTGTTTTTT. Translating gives CASSGRQEGNEKLFF.

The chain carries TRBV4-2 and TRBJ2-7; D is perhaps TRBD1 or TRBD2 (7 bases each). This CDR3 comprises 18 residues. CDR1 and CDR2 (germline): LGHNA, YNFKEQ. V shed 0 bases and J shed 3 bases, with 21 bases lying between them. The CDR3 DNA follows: TGTGCCAGCAGCCAAGATTGGGGGAGGGGGCGCTTTCTCTACGAGCAGTACTTC. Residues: CASSQDWGRGRFLYEQYF.

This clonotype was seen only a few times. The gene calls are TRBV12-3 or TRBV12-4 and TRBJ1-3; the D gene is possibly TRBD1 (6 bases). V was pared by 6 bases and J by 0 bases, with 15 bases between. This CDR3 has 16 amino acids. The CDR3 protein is CASSRVGASSGNTIYF. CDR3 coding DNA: TGTGCCAGCAGCCGCGTGGGGGCAAGCTCTGGAAACACCATATATTTT.

In nucleotides, the CDR3 is TGTGCCAGCAGCTTAGAGCCGGCTGGGGGTGAGCAGTTCTTC. This gives the protein CASSLEPAGGEQFF. The J gene is TRBJ2-1, the V gene TRBV11-2; D could derive from TRBD1 or TRBD2 (5 bases each). The CDR3 covers 14 residues. The germline CDR1 and CDR2 sequences are SGHAT and FQNNGV. V lost 0 bases to trimming and J lost 9 bases, with 12 bases between them. The full variable domain, with the rest looked up from reference TRBV11-2 and TRBJ2-1, is EAGVAQSPRYKIIEKRQSVAFWCNPISGHATLYWYQQILGQGPKLLIQFQNNGVVDDSQLPKDRFSAERLKGVDSTLKIQPAKLEDSAVYLCASSLEPAGGEQFFGPGTRLTVL.

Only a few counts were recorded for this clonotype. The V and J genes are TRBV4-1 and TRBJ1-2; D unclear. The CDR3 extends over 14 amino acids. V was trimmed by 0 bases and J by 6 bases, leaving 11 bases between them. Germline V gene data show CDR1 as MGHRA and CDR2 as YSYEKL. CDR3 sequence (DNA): TGCGCCAGCAGCCAAGAGATAAGAGTCGATGGCTACACCTTC. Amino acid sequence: CASSQEIRVDGYTF.

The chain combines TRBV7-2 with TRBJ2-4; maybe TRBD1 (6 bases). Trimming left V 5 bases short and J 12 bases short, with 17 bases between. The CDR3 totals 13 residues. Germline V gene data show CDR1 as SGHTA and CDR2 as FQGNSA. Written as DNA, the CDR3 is TGTGCCAGCAGCCACCGGACAGACCACCATCAGTACTTC. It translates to CASSHRTDHHQYF.

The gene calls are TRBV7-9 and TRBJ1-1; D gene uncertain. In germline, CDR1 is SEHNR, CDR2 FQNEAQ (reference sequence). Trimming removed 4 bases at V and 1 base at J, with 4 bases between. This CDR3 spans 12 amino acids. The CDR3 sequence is CASSYKNTEAFF. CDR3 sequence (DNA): TGTGCCAGCAGCTACAAGAACACTGAAGCTTTCTTT. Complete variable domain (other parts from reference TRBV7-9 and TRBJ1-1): DTGVSQNPRHKITKRGQNVTFRCDPISEHNRLYWYRQTLGQGPEFLTYFQNEAQLEKSRLLSDRFSAERPKGSFSTLEIQRTEQGDSAMYLCASSYKNTEAFFGQGTRLTVV.

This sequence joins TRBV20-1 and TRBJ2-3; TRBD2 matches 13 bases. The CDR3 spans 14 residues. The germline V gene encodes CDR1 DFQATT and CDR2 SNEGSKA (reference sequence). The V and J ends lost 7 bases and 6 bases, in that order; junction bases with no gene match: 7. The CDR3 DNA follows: TGCAGTGTAACTAGCGGGGGGGCATCGGATACGCAGTATTTT. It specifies CSVTSGGASDTQYF.

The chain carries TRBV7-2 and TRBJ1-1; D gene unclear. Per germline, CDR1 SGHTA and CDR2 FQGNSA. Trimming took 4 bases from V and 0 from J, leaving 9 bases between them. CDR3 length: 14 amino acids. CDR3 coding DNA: TGTGCCAGCAGCTCGAGACACATGAACACTGAAGCTTTCTTT. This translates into CASSSRHMNTEAFF.

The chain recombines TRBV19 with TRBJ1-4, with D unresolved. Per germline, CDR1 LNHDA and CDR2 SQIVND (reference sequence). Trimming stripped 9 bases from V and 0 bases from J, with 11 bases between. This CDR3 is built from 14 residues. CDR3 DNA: TGTGCCAGCGTCGGAGTTGCAACTAATGAAAAACTGTTTTTT. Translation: CASVGVATNEKLFF.

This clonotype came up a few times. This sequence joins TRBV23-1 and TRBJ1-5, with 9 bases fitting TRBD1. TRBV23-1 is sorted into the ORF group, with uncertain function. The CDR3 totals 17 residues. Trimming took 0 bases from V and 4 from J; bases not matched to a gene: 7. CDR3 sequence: CASSQSGTGIRNQPQHF. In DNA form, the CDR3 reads TGCGCCAGCAGTCAATCGGGGACAGGGATACGGAATCAGCCCCAGCATTTT.

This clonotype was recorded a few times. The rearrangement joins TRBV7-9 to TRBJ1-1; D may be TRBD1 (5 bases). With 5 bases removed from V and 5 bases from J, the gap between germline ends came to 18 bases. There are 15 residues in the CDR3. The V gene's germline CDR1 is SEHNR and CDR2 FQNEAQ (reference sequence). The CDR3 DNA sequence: TGTGCCAGCAGCCAGGGCGGACGGGAGAGGACTGAAGCTTTCTTT. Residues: CASSQGGRERTEAFF. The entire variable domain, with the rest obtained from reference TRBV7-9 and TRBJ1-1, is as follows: DTGVSQNPRHKITKRGQNVTFRCDPISEHNRLYWYRQTLGQGPEFLTYFQNEAQLEKSRLLSDRFSAERPKGSFSTLEIQRTEQGDSAMYLCASSQGGRERTEAFFGQGTRLTVV.